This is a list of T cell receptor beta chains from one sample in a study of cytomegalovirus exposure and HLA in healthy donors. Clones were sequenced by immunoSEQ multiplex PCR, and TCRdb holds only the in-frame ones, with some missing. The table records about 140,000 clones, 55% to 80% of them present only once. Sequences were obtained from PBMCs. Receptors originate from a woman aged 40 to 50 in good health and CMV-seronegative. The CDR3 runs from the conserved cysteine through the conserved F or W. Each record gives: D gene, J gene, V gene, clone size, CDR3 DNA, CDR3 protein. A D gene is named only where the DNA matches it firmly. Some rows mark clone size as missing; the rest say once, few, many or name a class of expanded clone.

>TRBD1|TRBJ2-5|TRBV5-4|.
TGTGCCAGCAGCTTTGAAGGACAGGTCTACTTC
CASSFEGQVYF
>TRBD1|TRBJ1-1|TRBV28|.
TGTGCCAGCAGACGACAGGGGAGAACTGAAGCTTTCTTT
CASRRQGRTEAFF
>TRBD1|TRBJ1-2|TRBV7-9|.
TGTTCCAGCAGCGAACGTCCCGGGACAGGGGGCGCAGCATACACCTTC
CSSSERPGTGGAAYTF
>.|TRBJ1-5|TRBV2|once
TGTGCCAGCAGTGGTCCAGGGATCAATCAGCCCCAGCATTTT
CASSGPGINQPQHF
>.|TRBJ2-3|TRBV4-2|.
TGTGCCAGCAGCCAAAGGGCCGTCCGGCTGGAGGGCCGTCTCGGGTCAGATACGCAGTATTTT
CASSQRAVRLEGRLGSDTQYF
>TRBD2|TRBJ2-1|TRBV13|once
TGTGCCAGCAGCGTCAGGACTAGCGGGGCCTACAATGAGCAGTTCTTC
CASSVRTSGAYNEQFF
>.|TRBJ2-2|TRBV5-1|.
TGCGCCAGCAGATCGACAGGACTGGGTTTAACCGGGGAGCTGTTTTTT
CASRSTGLGLTGELFF
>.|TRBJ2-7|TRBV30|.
TGTGCCTGGACCAAACGAGATTCCTACGAGCAGTACTTC
CAWTKRDSYEQYF
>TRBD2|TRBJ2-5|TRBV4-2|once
TGTGCCAGCAGCCAGCCGGGACTAGCAGCCCAAGAGACCCAGTACTTC
CASSQPGLAAQETQYF
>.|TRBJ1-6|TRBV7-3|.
TGTGCCAGCAGCCTCGTGAGCGATTCACCCCTCCACTTT
CASSLVSDSPLHF
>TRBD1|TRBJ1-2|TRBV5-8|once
TGTGCCAGCAGCCCGTTACAGGGGGCGCGCAAAGCTAACTATGGCTACACCTTC
CASSPLQGARKANYGYTF
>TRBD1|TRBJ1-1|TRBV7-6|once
TGTGCCAGCAGCCCGACAGGGGGCACTGAAGCTTTCTTT
CASSPTGGTEAFF
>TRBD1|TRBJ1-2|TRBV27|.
TGTGCCAGCAGTTTTGCCCCGGGGACAGGGTCCGGCTACACCTTC
CASSFAPGTGSGYTF
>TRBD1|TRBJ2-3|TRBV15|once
TGTGCCACCAGCAGGGGTCTCGGGACAGGGGCCGACTACACAGATACGCAGTATTTT
CATSRGLGTGADYTDTQYF
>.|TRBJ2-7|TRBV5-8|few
TGTGCCAGCAGCTGGGCCTTCTCCCCCGAGCAGTACTTC
CASSWAFSPEQYF
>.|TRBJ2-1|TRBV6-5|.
TGTGCCAGCAGAACAGGGACGAAATGGGGTGAGCAGTTCTTC
CASRTGTKWGEQFF
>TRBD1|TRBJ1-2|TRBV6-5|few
TGTGCCAGCACCAGGACAGGGGAGAACTATGGCTACACCTTC
CASTRTGENYGYTF
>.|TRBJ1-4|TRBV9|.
TGTGCCAGCAGCGTAGAAATAAGAGCCGGAGGGAGCGAAAAACTGTTTTTT
CASSVEIRAGGSEKLFF
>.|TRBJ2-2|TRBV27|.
TGTGCCAGCAGTTTAGGTTCCAGGGGCGTCACCGGGGAGCTGTCTTTT
CASSLGSRGVTGELSF